This TCR beta chain originates from a study of T-cell reconstitution after alpha-beta-depleted transplantation in children. Unique molecular identifiers were incorporated when the TCRbeta library was constructed. Each CDR3 protein gets one entry after TCRdb re-called the PCR reads with MiXCR. The sample consists of just under 550,000 distinct CDR3 sequences, around 18% of them appearing once. CDR3 length equals 15 residues. With 1 base clipped from V and 4 bases from J, the junction kept 5 bases outside the gene matches. In germline, CDR1 is SGHTA, CDR2 FQGNSA. The sequence was collected from a human donor who donated a stem cell graft to a child with acute lymphoblastic leukemia. This chain connects TRBV7-2 to TRBJ2-7, with TRBD2 identical over 9 bases. Material: PBMCs from the stem cell graft donor, obtained from the stem cell graft. For the CDR3, the DNA is TGTGCCAGCAGCTTAGTTAGCGGGAGAGGGTACGAGCAGTACTTC. Its translation is CASSLVSGRGYEQYF. Full variable domain (missing parts from reference TRBV7-2 and TRBJ2-7): GAGVSQSPSNKVTEKGKDVELRCDPISGHTALYWYRQSLGQGLEFLIYFQGNSAPDKSGLPSDRFSAERTGGSVSTLTIQRTQQEDSAVYLCASSLVSGRGYEQYFGPGTRLTVT.